This T cell receptor beta chain was obtained from a study of cytomegalovirus exposure and HLA in healthy donors. Losses at the gene ends were 0 bases for V and 6 bases for J; bases not matched to a gene: 7. The CDR3 contains 16 residues. Germline assignment: CDR1 LGHNA and CDR2 YNFKEQ. PCR used 60 Vbeta primers and 13 Jbeta primers. TCRdb's table, derived via immunoSEQ multiplex PCR, lists solely in-frame clones and lacks some. The sample carries approximately 99,000 clones, about 80% recorded once. The TCR comes from a male donor in good health and CMV-seropositive. The sample was PBMCs. This chain joins TRBV4-2 and TRBJ1-5; 8 positions agree with TRBD1. The CDR3 bases are TGTGCCAGCAGCCAAGAATCGGACAGGGTTCCTCAGCCCCAGCATTTT. Encoded protein: CASSQESDRVPQPQHF.